One and the same sample provided the 30 T cell receptor beta chains below, sequenced in a study of T cells in Graves' hyperthyroidism and ophthalmopathy. Regions amplified from RNA transcripts were the TCR beta CDR3 regions. TCR CDR3 underwent first-round RT-PCR with the HTBI primer set. One entry per CDR3 protein results from TCRdb running MiXCR on the multiplex PCR reads. The data hold 600,000 to 900,000 distinct CDR3 sequences, with around 15% observed a single time. The sequencing sample was made of blood. Receptor source: a man younger than 35 with Graves' hyperthyroidism.

V gene TRBV20-1 combines with J gene TRBJ2-7, with a possible D match to TRBD1 (6 bases). Germline CDR1 DFQATT, CDR2 SNEGSKA (reference sequence). CDR3 length equals 14 residues. V was pared by 6 bases and J by 0 bases, with 15 bases between. In DNA form, the CDR3 reads TGCAGTGCGCCGGCTACAGGGAGCTCCTACGAGCAGTACTTC. Translation: CSAPATGSSYEQYF.

This clonotype was observed a handful of times. The rearrangement links TRBV20-1 to TRBJ1-5, with 7 bases matching TRBD1. The CDR3 spans 14 residues. V lost 1 base, J lost 4 bases, and 4 bases stayed unmatched. CDR1 and CDR2 from the germline V gene are DFQATT and SNEGSKA (reference sequence). The CDR3 nucleotides read TGCAGTGCTAGAGCGACAGGGCGGAATCAGCCCCAGCATTTT. Its translation is CSARATGRNQPQHF.

This clonotype has only one observation. A much larger clone sits a single nucleotide away, making a read error possible. The rearrangement uses TRBV28 and TRBJ2-7, with 11 nucleotides matching TRBD1. V was pared by 4 bases and J by 6 bases, with 14 bases of the junction left unmatched. This CDR3 contains 17 residues. Germline CDR1 MDHEN, CDR2 SYDVKM. The CDR3 region is CASSSGLTGQGAPEQYF. The CDR3 DNA follows: TGTGCCAGCAGTTCAGGATTAACAGGACAGGGGGCCCCCGAGCAGTACTTC.

J is TRBJ2-3 and V is TRBV11-2; D possibly corresponds to TRBD2 (6 bases). Per the germline V gene, CDR1 is SGHAT and CDR2 is FQNNGV. This CDR3 contains 17 residues. The ends were cut back, 1 base at V and 4 bases at J, with 18 bases in the middle. The DNA of the CDR3 is TGTGCCAGCAGCTTAGGGGTCGGGACTTGGCGTCCAGATACGCAGTATTTT. Translated: CASSLGVGTWRPDTQYF.

This clonotype was found many times. The V call is TRBV12-3 or TRBV12-4, the J call TRBJ2-5; D is unresolved. This CDR3 comprises 12 residues. Trimming took off 1 base at V and 10 bases at J, with 10 bases between the two ends. DNA of the CDR3: TGTGCCAGCAGTTTAGAAGAAGGATTCCAGTACTTC. It encodes CASSLEEGFQYF.

A few counts support this clonotype. A much larger clone lies one base from this, so it may be a read error. The chain links TRBV28 to TRBJ2-6; D ambiguous. Germline V lookup: CDR1 MDHEN, CDR2 SYDVKM. This CDR3 has 15 amino acids. Trimming left V 8 bases short and J 0 bases short, with 11 bases between. The CDR3 loop is CASGLGSSGANVLTF. CDR3 in DNA: TGTGCCAGCGGTCTCGGAAGCTCTGGGGCCAACGTCCTGACTTTC.

This sequence joins TRBV10-1 and TRBJ1-5; possibly TRBD1 for D (5 bases). Germline V CDR1 and CDR2: WNHNN, SYGVQD (reference sequence). Trimming took off 2 bases at V and 5 bases at J, with 13 bases between the two ends. This CDR3 has 15 residues. CDR3 region: CASSESGAGHQPQHF. The CDR3 DNA reads as TGCGCCAGCAGTGAGAGTGGGGCGGGGCATCAGCCCCAGCATTTT.

This clonotype was detected a few times. V is TRBV19 and J is TRBJ2-1, with D possibly being TRBD2 (5 bases). The germline CDR1 and CDR2 sequences are LNHDA and SQIVND (reference sequence). CDR3 length equals 13 residues. Trimming cost V 3 bases and J 8 bases, with 11 bases left between them. CDR3: CASSIRGGDEQFF. The CDR3 DNA reads TGTGCCAGTAGTATTCGGGGTGGCGATGAGCAGTTCTTC. The full variable domain, with the rest looked up from reference TRBV19 and TRBJ2-1, is DGGITQSPKYLFRKEGQNVTLSCEQNLNHDAMYWYRQDPGQGLRLIYYSQIVNDFQKGDIAEGYSVSREKKESFPLTVTSAQKNPTAFYLCASSIRGGDEQFFGPGTRLTVL.

V is TRBV9 and J is TRBJ1-2; possible D gene TRBD1, 6 bases. Germline V gene data show CDR1 as SGDLS and CDR2 as YYNGEE. This CDR3 is built from 14 residues. Trimming cost V 1 base and J 2 bases, with 9 bases left between them. CDR3 bases: TGTGCCAGCAGCGTACAGGGGCAGAACTATGGCTACACCTTC. This sequence encodes CASSVQGQNYGYTF.

This clonotype has at least ten counts. The CDR3 DNA follows: TGTGCCAGCTCACCACTTCCGGGGGACCGCACAGATACGCAGTATTTT. Translated, it gives CASSPLPGDRTDTQYF. This chain uses TRBV18 with TRBJ2-3; D may be TRBD2 (6 bases). The CDR3 covers 16 residues. The germline V and J ends were trimmed by 1 base and 1 base, with 12 bases remaining between them. CDR1 KGHSH and CDR2 LQKENI come from the germline V gene.

This clonotype was found many times. The rearrangement joins TRBV2 to TRBJ2-3, with D hard to call. The germline V gene encodes CDR1 SNHLY and CDR2 FYNNEI. Trimming cost V 8 bases and J 2 bases, with 17 bases left between them. The CDR3 runs to 15 residues. CDR3 in DNA: TGTGCCAGCGAGAAGGACGCGACTTTCACAGATACGCAGTATTTT. Translated: CASEKDATFTDTQYF. The whole variable domain, filled in from reference TRBV2 and TRBJ2-3, reads EPEVTQTPSHQVTQMGQEVILRCVPISNHLYFYWYRQILGQKVEFLVSFYNNEISEKSEIFDDQFSVERPDGSNFTLKIRSTKLEDSAMYFCASEKDATFTDTQYFGPGTRLTVL.

This clonotype was found many times. The V and J genes are TRBV11-2 and TRBJ2-4; no clear D. V lost 3 bases to trimming and J lost 0 bases, with 6 bases between them. Per the germline V gene, CDR1 is SGHAT and CDR2 is FQNNGV. CDR3 size: 14 residues. The CDR3 DNA is TGTGCCAGCAGCTTGGAGTTAGCCAAAAACATTCAGTACTTC. Protein sequence: CASSLELAKNIQYF. Full variable domain (remainder filled in from reference TRBV11-2 and TRBJ2-4): EAGVAQSPRYKIIEKRQSVAFWCNPISGHATLYWYQQILGQGPKLLIQFQNNGVVDDSQLPKDRFSAERLKGVDSTLKIQPAKLEDSAVYLCASSLELAKNIQYFGAGTRLSVL.

This clonotype showed up many times. This chain joins TRBV9 and TRBJ2-3; D might be TRBD2 (5 bases). V gave up 0 bases and J gave up 5 bases, with 13 bases separating them. Germline-derived CDR1 and CDR2 are SGDLS and YYNGEE. The CDR3 loop spans 15 amino acids. CDR3 sequence reads: CASSVGNGIGDTQYF. CDR3 in DNA: TGTGCCAGCAGCGTAGGAAACGGGATTGGAGATACGCAGTATTTT.

As concerns this clonotype: Since a much larger clone is just one base distant, this may be a read error. The V call is TRBV12-3 or TRBV12-4, the J call TRBJ1-5; 9 bases are shared with TRBD1. This CDR3 spans 14 amino acids. CDR3 DNA sequence: TGTGCCAGCAGTTGGGGGACAGGGAGTCAGCGCCAGCATTTT. This codes for CASSWGTGSQRQHF.

This clonotype appeared a few times. V is TRBV6-1 and J is TRBJ2-3, with 10 nucleotides matching TRBD2. After removal of 7 bases from V and 4 bases from J, the junction contained 8 bases not matched to a gene. This CDR3 spans 15 amino acids. Per the germline V gene, CDR1 is MNHNS and CDR2 is SASEGT. CDR3 sequence (DNA): TGTGCCAGCAAAGCAGCGGGAGGGCCCTCAGATACGCAGTATTTT. Amino acid sequence: CASKAAGGPSDTQYF.

This clonotype was seen once. V usage is TRBV29-1 and J usage is TRBJ1-1; D gene unclear. Trimming pared 4 bases from V and 10 bases from J, leaving 16 bases between. Germline V gene sequence: CDR1 SQVTM, CDR2 ANQGSEA. The CDR3 contains 12 residues. This CDR3 is CSVVPGPMGAFF. The CDR3 DNA sequence: TGCAGCGTTGTTCCAGGCCCCATGGGAGCTTTCTTT.

This chain connects TRBV15 to TRBJ2-7, with a possible D match to TRBD2 (6 bases). Trimming removed 0 bases at V and 2 bases at J, with 11 bases between. CDR1 and CDR2 from the germline V gene are LNHNV and YYDKDF (reference sequence). The CDR3 spans 15 residues. The CDR3 is CATSRDGGGTYEQYF. CDR3 bases: TGTGCCACCAGCAGAGATGGTGGCGGGACCTACGAGCAGTACTTC.

This clonotype was counted only a few times. CDR3 region: CSVEDGAGAPYEQYF. The CDR3 bases are TGCAGCGTTGAAGACGGGGCAGGGGCCCCCTACGAGCAGTACTTC. The chain is built from TRBV29-1 and TRBJ2-7; maybe TRBD1 (6 bases). This CDR3 comprises 15 residues. CDR1 and CDR2 from the germline V gene are SQVTM and ANQGSEA. Deletions cut 0 bases from V and 2 bases from J, with 14 bases between.

This clonotype was observed a handful of times. The chain carries TRBV5-1 and TRBJ2-7; 13 bases line up with TRBD2. The junction had 5 bases not matched to a gene; V was cut back by 1 base and J by 4 bases. The CDR3 contains 16 residues. Germline CDR1 SGHRS, CDR2 YFSETQ. Here the CDR3 reads CASSLILAGGSYEQYF. In DNA form, the CDR3 reads TGCGCCAGCAGCTTGATACTAGCGGGAGGGAGTTACGAGCAGTACTTC.

There are many counts of this clonotype. V usage is TRBV7-9 and J usage is TRBJ2-7; the D is unclear. The germline gives CDR1 SEHNR, CDR2 FQNEAQ (reference sequence). V was cut by 5 bases and J by 1 base, with 18 bases left in between. The CDR3 is 16 residues long. The CDR3 loop reads CASSLQMSARSYEQYF. DNA for the CDR3: TGTGCCAGCAGCCTTCAGATGTCGGCCAGGTCCTACGAGCAGTACTTC.

The table lists this clonotype with many counts. The V and J genes are TRBV19 and TRBJ2-7; TRBD1 is a possible D gene (6 bases). The length of the CDR3 is 14 residues. Germline V gene data show CDR1 as LNHDA and CDR2 as SQIVND (reference sequence). Trimming stripped 6 bases from V and 0 bases from J, with 12 bases between. As DNA, the CDR3 is TGTGCCAGTAGCCCTCAAGGGGGCTCCTACGAGCAGTACTTC. Translating it yields CASSPQGGSYEQYF.

This clonotype appeared many times. This chain links TRBV7-9 with TRBJ2-1; D remains ambiguous. Trimming took off 4 bases at V and 6 bases at J, with 7 bases between the two ends. From germline, CDR1 is SEHNR and CDR2 FQNEAQ (reference sequence). This CDR3 contains 12 residues. The CDR3, as DNA: TGTGCCAGCAGCTCGTACAGCAATGAGCAGTTCTTC. It codes for CASSSYSNEQFF.

This clonotype was observed a few times. The final CDR3 position lacks the conserved phenylalanine or tryptophan, pointing to a likely read error. The chain is built from TRBV28 and TRBJ2-7, with no clear D. V lost 2 bases and J lost 0, with 11 bases in between. Germline CDR1 MDHEN, CDR2 SYDVKM. CDR3 size: 15 residues. CDR3 in amino acids: CASSLHSVASYEQYL. The CDR3 DNA sequence: TGTGCCAGCAGTTTACACAGCGTGGCCTCCTACGAGCAGTACCTC.

V is TRBV7-9 and J is TRBJ2-2, with unresolved D. This CDR3 comprises 14 residues. Trimming took off 4 bases at V and 1 base at J, with 7 bases between the two ends. Germline V gene sequence: CDR1 SEHNR, CDR2 FQNEAQ (reference sequence). The CDR3, as DNA: TGTGCCAGCAGCTCGACCCTGAACACCGGGGAGCTGTTTTTT. Translating it yields CASSSTLNTGELFF.

The chain uses TRBV5-1 and TRBJ2-7, with D possibly matching TRBD2 (5 bases). V dropped 5 bases and J dropped 5 bases, with 14 bases sitting between them. Germline CDR1 reads SGHRS; CDR2 reads YFSETQ. The CDR3 extends over 13 amino acids. Here the CDR3 DNA reads TGCGCCAGCAGTCCTACAGAGGGCAACGAGCAGTACTTC. Translating gives CASSPTEGNEQYF.

In this sample, this clonotype turned up many times. The V and J genes are TRBV7-9 and TRBJ2-2; 7 bases are shared with TRBD1. The CDR3 totals 15 residues. V lost 3 bases to trimming and J lost 4 bases; unmatched junction nucleotides: 5. Per the germline V gene, CDR1 is SEHNR and CDR2 is FQNEAQ (reference sequence). The CDR3: CASSFTRGFTGELFF. For the CDR3, the DNA is TGTGCCAGCAGCTTTACCAGGGGGTTCACCGGGGAGCTGTTTTTT.

V and J are TRBV5-6 and TRBJ2-7; D might be TRBD2 (5 bases). V lost 4 bases and J lost 3, with 17 bases in between. This CDR3 has 15 residues. Per the germline V gene, CDR1 is SGHDT and CDR2 is YYEEEE. For the CDR3, the DNA is TGTGCCAGCAGCGGTCAAACCAATGGAGGCTACGAGCAGTACTTC. It is translated as CASSGQTNGGYEQYF.

The sample holds a few counts of this clonotype. The J gene is TRBJ2-3, the V gene TRBV12-3 or TRBV12-4; weak D call: TRBD2 (6 bases). Trimming cost V 6 bases and J 6 bases, with 19 bases left between them. The CDR3 contains 15 residues. CDR3 sequence: CASSRRDGIRDTQYF. CDR3 DNA sequence: TGTGCCAGCAGCAGGCGGGACGGCATTCGGGATACGCAGTATTTT.

J is TRBJ2-5 and V is TRBV4-3; TRBD1 is a possible D gene (5 bases). Germline CDR1 LGHNA, CDR2 YSLEER. V was clipped by 3 bases and J by 3 bases, with 14 bases between them. This CDR3 comprises 15 residues. Here the CDR3 DNA reads TGCGCCAGCAGCCAGGCCTGGGGCAGGGAAGAGACCCAGTACTTC. Translation gives CASSQAWGREETQYF.

The genes are TRBV30 and TRBJ2-3; D unclear. Trimming took 3 bases from V and 5 from J, leaving 9 bases between them. From germline, CDR1 is GTSNPN and CDR2 SVGIG (reference sequence). This CDR3 has 12 residues. CDR3 bases: TGTGCCTGGAGCCCTAGGGTAGATACGCAGTATTTT. Translation: CAWSPRVDTQYF. Full variable domain (remainder filled in from reference TRBV30 and TRBJ2-3): SQTIHQWPATLVQPVGSPLSLECTVEGTSNPNLYWYRQAAGRGLQLLFYSVGIGQISSEVPQNLSASRPQDRQFILSSKKLLLSDSGFYLCAWSPRVDTQYFGPGTRLTVL.